These 30 T cell receptor beta chains were sequenced from one sample in a study of blood T cell repertoires in COVID-19. Clones were read by immunoSEQ multiplex PCR, and TCRdb kept only the in-frame ones, dropping some. The sample has around 88,000 clones; around 85% are singletons. Sequenced: peripheral blood. The receptors here all came from a woman older than 75 with acute or convalescent COVID-19.

The chain employs TRBV19 and TRBJ1-2, with TRBD1 as a possible D gene (6 bases). CDR1 is LNHDA, CDR2 SQIVND, per germline (reference sequence). The CDR3 loop spans 13 amino acids. Trimming shortened V by 3 bases and J by 8 bases, and 13 bases separated the two germline ends. Here the CDR3 reads CASSIQDRGGYTF. The CDR3, as DNA: TGTGCCAGTAGTATTCAGGACAGAGGCGGCTACACCTTC.

The chain joins TRBV5-8 to TRBJ2-3; 9 bases are shared with TRBD2. The trim removed 2 bases at V and 8 bases at J, leaving 9 bases unmatched. The germline V gene encodes CDR1 SGHTS and CDR2 YDEGEE. This CDR3 spans 15 amino acids. CDR3 nucleotide sequence: TGTGCCAGCAGCTTCCGGCGGGGGGGCAGGGGTACGCAGTATTTT. Protein product: CASSFRRGGRGTQYF.

This chain uses TRBV18 with TRBJ1-1; 8 nucleotides align to TRBD1. Germline CDR1 reads KGHSH; CDR2 reads LQKENI. V was clipped by 5 bases and J by 8 bases; unmatched bases: 10. The CDR3 runs to 14 residues. CDR3 sequence (DNA): TGTGCCAGCTCAGCCCAGGGCACAGGGGGGGAAGCTTTCTTT. The encoded protein is CASSAQGTGGEAFF.

A note on this clone: One end of the junction fails to match germline, which may point to a read error. CDR3 residues: CAGRTGYNSPLHF. The CDR3 DNA is TGTGCCGGGAGGACAGGGTATAATTCACCCCTCCACTTT. The V and J genes are TRBV30 and TRBJ1-6, with 8 bases matching TRBD1. In germline, CDR1 is GTSNPN, CDR2 SVGIG (reference sequence). The length of the CDR3 is 13 residues. The whole variable domain, remainder taken from reference TRBV30 and TRBJ1-6, is SQTIHQWPATLVQPVGSPLSLECTVEGTSNPNLYWYRQAAGRGLQLLFYSVGIGQISSEVPQNLSASRPQDRQFILSSKKLLLSDSGFYLCAGRTGYNSPLHFGNGTRLTVT.

The rearrangement joins TRBV5-1 to TRBJ2-1; D not certain. The CDR3 covers 14 residues. Germline loops: CDR1 SGHRS, CDR2 YFSETQ. The V end lost 4 bases, the J end lost 7 bases, and 15 bases lay between the germline ends. The CDR3 is CASSPNLARNEQFF. The CDR3 bases are TGCGCCAGCAGCCCCAACTTGGCTAGGAATGAGCAGTTCTTC.

The chain employs TRBV2 and TRBJ1-6; 9 bases line up with TRBD1. The CDR3 loop spans 14 amino acids. V was clipped by 8 bases and J by 8 bases; unmatched bases: 7. CDR1 and CDR2 (germline): SNHLY, FYNNEI. The CDR3 DNA reads as TGTGCCAGCCCTGGGAGACAGGGGGATTCACCCCTCCACTTT. It codes for CASPGRQGDSPLHF.

A few counts support this clone. The rearrangement links TRBV10-2 to TRBJ1-1; maybe TRBD1 (5 bases). The CDR3 length is 13 residues. V shed 1 base and J shed 6 bases, with 9 bases lying between them. CDR1 WSHSY and CDR2 SAAADI come from the germline V gene. This CDR3 reads CASSELGHPEAFF. CDR3 bases: TGCGCCAGCAGTGAGTTAGGACACCCTGAAGCTTTCTTT.

The CDR3 DNA is TGTGCCAGCAGCGTAGGGCCAGGAAGGGAGACCCAGTACTTC. Protein product: CASSVGPGRETQYF. The chain carries TRBV9 and TRBJ2-5; D unresolved. The CDR3 consists of 14 residues. V dropped 0 bases and J dropped 5 bases, with 11 bases sitting between them. Germline-derived CDR1 and CDR2 are SGDLS and YYNGEE.

The V call is TRBV5-1, the J call TRBJ1-6, with unresolved D. This CDR3 region has 14 residues. Trimming removed 0 bases from V and 7 bases from J, with 8 bases in between. The germline CDR1 and CDR2 sequences are SGHRS and YFSETQ. The CDR3 nucleotides read TGCGCCAGCAGCTTGGAACAGAGAAATTCACCCCTCCACTTT. It specifies CASSLEQRNSPLHF.

The chain employs TRBV28 and TRBJ2-4, with D unclear. The CDR3 is 14 residues long. The germline V gene encodes CDR1 MDHEN and CDR2 SYDVKM. Between the trimmed V and J ends, which lost 5 bases and 0 bases, there was a span of 8 bases. CDR3 sequence reads: CASSMLVAKNIQYF. The CDR3 coding sequence is TGTGCCAGCAGTATGTTAGTAGCCAAAAACATTCAGTACTTC.

V gene TRBV6-2 or TRBV6-3 combines with J gene TRBJ1-6; 9 bases align to TRBD1. V gave up 6 bases and J gave up 12 bases; unmatched junction bases: 9. The CDR3 has 14 residues. Looked up from germline, CDR1 is MNHEY and CDR2 is SVGEGT. The CDR3 sequence: CASSPRRDRVPLHF. The CDR3 nucleotides read TGTGCCAGCAGCCCCCGTCGGGACAGGGTACCCCTCCACTTT.

The chain links TRBV24-1 to TRBJ2-7; TRBD1 matches at 10 bases. The CDR3 consists of 13 residues. The junction had 4 bases not matched to a gene; V was cut back by 7 bases and J by 5 bases. Germline V gene lookup returns CDR1 KGHDR and CDR2 SFDVKD. The CDR3 coding sequence is TGTGCCACCAGCCGACAGGGGGCCGACGAGCAGTACTTC. It translates to CATSRQGADEQYF.

J is TRBJ1-6 and V is TRBV2; D possibly corresponds to TRBD1 (5 bases). Germline V gene sequence: CDR1 SNHLY, CDR2 FYNNEI. Deletions cut 5 bases from V and 7 bases from J, with 15 bases between. The CDR3 sequence is 15 residues long. CDR3 sequence reads: CASSSVRASNSPLHF. DNA of the CDR3: TGTGCCAGCAGTTCAGTCAGGGCGTCCAATTCACCCCTCCACTTT.

The chain links TRBV11-2 to TRBJ1-3; 8 nucleotides line up with TRBD1. In germline, CDR1 is SGHAT, CDR2 FQNNGV. V trimming: 4 bases; J trimming: 3 bases; junction bases outside the gene matches: 14. There are 18 residues in the CDR3. The CDR3: CASSSTRDRPGYGNTIYF. In DNA form, the CDR3 reads TGTGCCAGCAGCTCTACCCGGGACAGGCCGGGGTATGGAAACACCATATATTTT.

This clone was observed once. The V and J genes are TRBV5-1 and TRBJ2-1; TRBD1 is a possible D gene (5 bases). The CDR3 is 14 residues long. The V gene's germline CDR1 is SGHRS and CDR2 YFSETQ. V was pared by 4 bases and J by 2 bases, with 10 bases between. In nucleotides, the CDR3 is TGCGCCAGCAGCCAAGGGGATCCCTACAATGAGCAGTTCTTC. As protein: CASSQGDPYNEQFF.

The V and J genes are TRBV19 and TRBJ1-2; D is perhaps TRBD1 (6 bases). V was pared by 5 bases and J by 2 bases, with 15 bases between. The CDR3 is made up of 15 amino acids. Germline V CDR1 and CDR2: LNHDA, SQIVND (reference sequence). CDR3 in amino acids: CASSRQESGNYGYTF. The CDR3 nucleotides are TGTGCCAGTAGTCGACAGGAGTCGGGAAACTATGGCTACACCTTC.

This clone was recorded once. The chain is built from TRBV2 and TRBJ2-2; 9 bases line up with TRBD1. The CDR3 runs 14 residues. Germline V CDR1 and CDR2: SNHLY, FYNNEI. V lost 8 bases and J lost 8; bases outside the gene matches: 9. CDR3 sequence reads: CASRHQQGAGELFF. The CDR3 nucleotides are TGTGCCAGCCGACACCAACAGGGGGCTGGGGAGCTGTTTTTT.

The CDR3, as DNA: TGTGCCAGTAACCCCAGGGGAAACTATGGCTACACCTTC. Protein: CASNPRGNYGYTF. The gene calls are TRBV19 and TRBJ1-2; a weak D match, TRBD1 (6 bases). Trimming left V 7 bases short and J 2 bases short, with 11 bases between. The V gene's germline CDR1 is LNHDA and CDR2 SQIVND (reference sequence). CDR3 size: 13 residues.

The V and J genes are TRBV10-3 and TRBJ1-1; 7 bases agree with TRBD1. The CDR3 loop spans 13 amino acids. The V and J ends lost 7 bases and 13 bases, in that order; junction bases with no gene match: 15. The germline V gene encodes CDR1 ENHRY and CDR2 SYGVKD. The CDR3 nucleotides are TGTGCCATCACCGCCGACAGGGCGTCCATCGGTTTCTTT. Translating gives CAITADRASIGFF.

This CDR3 is CAWRWTELDNSPLHF. CDR3 DNA: TGTGCCTGGAGGTGGACAGAGCTGGATAATTCACCCCTCCACTTT. The chain combines TRBV30 with TRBJ1-6; D may be TRBD1 (6 bases). V gave up 3 bases and J gave up 5 bases, with 14 bases separating them. CDR1 is GTSNPN, CDR2 SVGIG, per germline (reference sequence). CDR3 length: 15 amino acids.

The rearrangement uses TRBV7-2 and TRBJ2-1; 9 positions match TRBD1. The CDR3 is 15 amino acids. Germline CDR1 and CDR2: SGHTA and FQGNSA. V shed 1 base, J shed 5 bases, and the junction held 3 bases outside the gene matches. CDR3 residues: CASSLDGTGNNEQFF. In nucleotides, the CDR3 is TGTGCCAGCAGCTTAGACGGGACAGGGAACAATGAGCAGTTCTTC.

CDR3 DNA sequence: TGTGCCAGCAGCTTGACAGCCACCACAGATACGCAGTATTTT. Translated, it gives CASSLTATTDTQYF. This chain links TRBV7-9 with TRBJ2-3; D might be TRBD1 (5 bases). This CDR3 comprises 14 residues. Germline loops: CDR1 SEHNR, CDR2 FQNEAQ (reference sequence). Trimming removed 3 bases at V and 2 bases at J, with 9 bases between.

The CDR3 here is CASSQEADSYNSPLHF. The CDR3 coding sequence is TGCGCCAGCAGCCAAGAGGCCGATTCTTATAATTCACCCCTCCACTTT. The chain couples TRBV4-1 to TRBJ1-6; D not resolved. Trimming stripped 0 bases from V and 4 bases from J, with 10 bases between. The CDR3 runs to 16 residues. Germline V lookup: CDR1 MGHRA, CDR2 YSYEKL.

V usage is TRBV18 and J usage is TRBJ2-7; TRBD1 aligns across 9 bases. The CDR3 is made up of 15 amino acids. V lost 6 bases, J lost 4 bases, and 10 bases stayed unmatched. In germline, CDR1 is KGHSH, CDR2 LQKENI. The CDR3 is CASSPPGTGKYEQYF. The CDR3 bases are TGTGCCAGCTCCCCGCCCGGGACAGGGAAATACGAGCAGTACTTC. Based on the CDR3 plus reference TRBV18 and TRBJ2-7, the full variable domain is NAGVMQNPRHLVRRRGQEARLRCSPMKGHSHVYWYRQLPEEGLKFMVYLQKENIIDESGMPKERFSAEFPKEGPSILRIQQVVRGDSAAYFCASSPPGTGKYEQYFGPGTRLTVT.

This chain connects TRBV10-3 to TRBJ1-3; 7 nucleotides line up with TRBD1. CDR3 size: 17 residues. Germline V gene sequence: CDR1 ENHRY, CDR2 SYGVKD. V lost 2 bases to trimming and J lost 0 bases; unmatched junction nucleotides: 7. The CDR3 DNA reads as TGTGCCATCAGTGAGACTATGACAGGGTACTCTGGAAACACCATATATTTT. Its translation is CAISETMTGYSGNTIYF.

V usage is TRBV4-3 and J usage is TRBJ2-7; possibly TRBD2 for D (5 bases). The CDR3 consists of 13 residues. CDR1 is LGHNA and CDR2 is YSLEER in the germline V gene. With 4 bases removed from V and 6 bases from J, the gap between germline ends came to 13 bases. CDR3 nucleotides: TGCGCCAGCAGCCTCTCCGAGGGTAGCGAGCAGTACTTC. Translated: CASSLSEGSEQYF.

The CDR3 here is CASRMTSVSLDTQYF. CDR3 nucleotides: TGTGCCAGTAGGATGACTAGCGTTTCTTTAGATACGCAGTATTTT. The chain has TRBV19 and TRBJ2-3, with TRBD2 matching over 8 bases. Per germline, CDR1 LNHDA and CDR2 SQIVND (reference sequence). CDR3 length equals 15 residues. V lost 6 bases, J lost 5 bases, and 10 bases stayed unmatched.

The CDR3, as DNA: TGTGCCAGTACCGGGACAGATAATCAGCCCCAGCATTTT. Translated, it gives CASTGTDNQPQHF. This chain uses TRBV19 with TRBJ1-5; 7 bases agree with TRBD1. V gave up 7 bases and J gave up 4 bases; unmatched junction bases: 4. Germline CDR1 reads LNHDA; CDR2 reads SQIVND (reference sequence). The length of the CDR3 is 13 residues.

V usage is TRBV10-2 and J usage is TRBJ1-2, with 7 bases aligning to TRBD1. The CDR3 extends over 15 amino acids. The germline V gene has CDR1 WSHSY and CDR2 SAAADI. With V trimmed by 2 bases and J by 2 bases, 5 bases remained unmatched. The CDR3 nucleotides are TGCGCCAGCAGTGAGGGACAGGCGCAAAACTATGGCTACACCTTC. It translates to CASSEGQAQNYGYTF.

This chain uses TRBV11-3 with TRBJ1-5; D not resolved. Trimming pared 5 bases from V and 1 base from J, leaving 18 bases between. The CDR3 runs 17 residues. The germline gives CDR1 SGHNT, CDR2 YENEEA. The CDR3 reads CASSLAPLGISNQPQHF. CDR3 DNA: TGTGCCAGCAGCCTAGCCCCACTGGGCATAAGCAATCAGCCCCAGCATTTT.